This T cell receptor (beta chain) was retrieved from a study of CD8 T cells in ankylosing spondylitis. General study results and limits: Some of the motif variants had earlier been found in reactive arthritis patients' fluid and blood. CD8+ disease-linked clones were present at relatively low frequencies in blood. There was reportedly significant enrichment of clones that were disease-linked in matched ankylosing spondylitis synovial fluid. About 8 highly homologous variants made up a TCR beta motif, and this motif appeared characteristic of ankylosing spondylitis blood.

Molecular-barcoded quantitative 5'-RACE produced these TCR beta libraries. One entry per CDR3 protein results from TCRdb running MiXCR on the 5' RACE reads. The repertoire has about 800,000 distinct CDR3 sequences, 12% of them found once; the top ten carry just over 0.5%. This clonotype was recorded a few times. Its antigen is undetermined. The sequenced sample consisted of blood, either unsorted or a sorted T cell fraction (not recorded which). The clonotype was recovered from a male donor with ankylosing spondylitis.

For the CDR3, the DNA is TGCAGTGCTAGAGATTCCCTTCACCTAGCGGGAGGGAACACCGGGGAGCTGTTTTTT. Its translation is CSARDSLHLAGGNTGELFF. The chain employs TRBV20-1 and TRBJ2-2; 11 positions match TRBD2. V lost 0 bases and J lost 1; bases outside the gene matches: 10. This CDR3 has 19 residues. Germline V CDR1 and CDR2: DFQATT, SNEGSKA (reference sequence).